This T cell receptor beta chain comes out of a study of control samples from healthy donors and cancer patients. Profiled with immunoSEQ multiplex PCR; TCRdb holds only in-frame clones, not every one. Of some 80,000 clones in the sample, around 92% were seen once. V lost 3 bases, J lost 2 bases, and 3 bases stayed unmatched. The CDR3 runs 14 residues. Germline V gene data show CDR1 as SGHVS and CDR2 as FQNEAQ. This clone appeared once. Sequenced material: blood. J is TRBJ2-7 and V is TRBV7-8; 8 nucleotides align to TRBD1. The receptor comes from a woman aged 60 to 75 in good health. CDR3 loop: CASSFRTGTYEQYF. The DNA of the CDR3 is TGTGCCAGCAGCTTCCGGACAGGGACCTACGAGCAGTACTTC.